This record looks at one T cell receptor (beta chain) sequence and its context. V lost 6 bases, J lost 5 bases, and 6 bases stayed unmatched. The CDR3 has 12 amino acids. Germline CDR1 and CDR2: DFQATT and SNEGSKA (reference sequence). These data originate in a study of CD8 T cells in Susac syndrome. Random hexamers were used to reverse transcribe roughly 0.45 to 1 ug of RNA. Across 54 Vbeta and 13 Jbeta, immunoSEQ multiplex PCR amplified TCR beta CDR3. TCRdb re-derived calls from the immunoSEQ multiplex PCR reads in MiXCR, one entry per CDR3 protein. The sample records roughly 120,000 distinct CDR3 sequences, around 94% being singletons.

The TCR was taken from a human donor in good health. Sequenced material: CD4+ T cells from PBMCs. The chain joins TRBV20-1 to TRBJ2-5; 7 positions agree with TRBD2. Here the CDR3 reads CSARAGRETQYF. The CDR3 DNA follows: TGCAGTGCCCGAGCCGGGAGGGAGACCCAGTACTTC.